This TCR beta chain was captured by sequencing in a study of blood T cell repertoires in COVID-19 (dated by TCRdb to 2020 to 2021). For the wider study: Samples covering the acute and convalescent phases of COVID-19 were provided by collaborators in the United States, Italy and Spain. The prospective study material was composed of cDNA or gDNA derived from T cells, B-cell-depleted T cells, or PBMCs. Deeply sampled blood TCRbeta repertoires from subjects exposed to, actively infected with, or recovered from COVID-19 were included in the dataset. A freely available public database, intended as a resource for researchers studying the immune response to SARS-CoV-2, is where the repertoires were released. Samples came from the ongoing ImmuneRACE study (first 160 participants) plus 1,254 subjects from 6 global collaborators. The sample metadata nearly always contained a de-identified subject ID, COVID-19 status, age in years and sex. HLA class I and class II types, where available, came from metadata supplied by the sample provider rather than from assay-based typing. General findings and caveats noted by the study authors: The quantity of clinical and demographic metadata differed by source and by participant and was supplied without curation.

The collaborating institutions used their own protocols to collect whole blood in K2EDTA tubes. For TCRbeta analysis, collaborator samples were shipped as frozen whole blood, as isolated PBMCs, or as DNA extracted from either sample type. The immunoSEQ Assay, a bias-controlled multiplex PCR, was used to amplify TCRbeta CDR3 regions from genomic DNA. In the source study's methods: Nucleated cell counts per sample were estimated from amplification of reference gene primers within the assay. To quantify the absolute abundance of each unique TCRbeta CDR3 rearrangement, sequence reads were collapsed and filtered. For each sample, productive Simpson clonality was calculated by taking the square root of Simpson's diversity index across productive rearrangements. The immuneACCESS repertoire file appears here via TCRdb, limited to in-frame rearrangements. These files lack a portion of the clones; in checked studies, under half of the deficit traces to unresolved V genes, and the cause of the others is not known. For V, J and clone size, that table is used; D and trimming come from the DNA. In all, the sample holds about 210,000 clones, and roughly four fifths of those were seen once. The top ten hold around 12% of the sample.

Comments on this clone: Its antigen specificity is not known. Within one base of it there is no much larger clone, and no base qualities were kept.

Per the germline V gene, MNHEY is the CDR1 and SVGAGI is the CDR2. The CDR3, from cysteine to phenylalanine, totals 14 residues. Here the CDR3 DNA is all that survives: 42 bases in frame from base 1. Trimming removed 10 bases from V and 5 bases from J; the gene matches leave 12 bases unexplained. The sequenced sample consisted of peripheral blood. This receptor chain uses TRBV6-5 and TRBJ1-1; the central 8 bases match TRBD1. The receptor was isolated from a woman aged 40 to 50 with acute or convalescent COVID-19. The CDR3 region: CAIEGTGRRTEAFF. The sequenced DNA: TGTGCCATCGAGGGGACAGGCCGTAGGACTGAAGCTTTCTTT.